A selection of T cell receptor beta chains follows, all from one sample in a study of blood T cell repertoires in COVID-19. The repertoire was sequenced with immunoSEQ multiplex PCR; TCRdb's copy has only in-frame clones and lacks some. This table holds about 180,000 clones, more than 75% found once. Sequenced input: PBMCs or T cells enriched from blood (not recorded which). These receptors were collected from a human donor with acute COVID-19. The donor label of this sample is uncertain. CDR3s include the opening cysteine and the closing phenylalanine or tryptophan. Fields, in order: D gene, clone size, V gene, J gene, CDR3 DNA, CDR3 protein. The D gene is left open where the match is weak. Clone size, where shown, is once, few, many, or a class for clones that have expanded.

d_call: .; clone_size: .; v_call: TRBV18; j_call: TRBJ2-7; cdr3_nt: TGTGCCAGCTCACCAACAGGTGGGGTCTACGAGCAGTACTTC; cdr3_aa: CASSPTGGVYEQYF
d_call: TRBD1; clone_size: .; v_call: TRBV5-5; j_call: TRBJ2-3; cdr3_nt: TGTGCCAGCGGGGGGAGCGGGACAGGGACAGATACGCAGTATTTT; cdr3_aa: CASGGSGTGTDTQYF
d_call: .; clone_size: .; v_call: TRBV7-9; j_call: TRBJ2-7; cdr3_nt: TGTGCCAGCAGCTTAGAAGGGGGGCAGTACTTC; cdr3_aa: CASSLEGGQYF
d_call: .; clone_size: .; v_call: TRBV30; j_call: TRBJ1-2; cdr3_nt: TGTGCCTGGAATACAGGGAGAAGGGGCTACACCTTC; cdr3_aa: CAWNTGRRGYTF
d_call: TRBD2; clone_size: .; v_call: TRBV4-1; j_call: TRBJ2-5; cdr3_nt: TGCGCCAGCAGCCAGGGACTAGTAGGGGTGGGGGAGACCCAGTACTTC; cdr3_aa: CASSQGLVGVGETQYF
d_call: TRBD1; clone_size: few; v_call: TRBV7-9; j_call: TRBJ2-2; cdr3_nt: TGTGCCAGCAGGGAGGGACAGGCCGCGAACACCGGGGAGCTGTTTTTT; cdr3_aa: CASREGQAANTGELFF
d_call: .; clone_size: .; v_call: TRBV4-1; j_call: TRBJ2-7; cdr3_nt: TGCGCCAGCAGCCAAACTCCCGACGAGCAGTACTTC; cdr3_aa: CASSQTPDEQYF
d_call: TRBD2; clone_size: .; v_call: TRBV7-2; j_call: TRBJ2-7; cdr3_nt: TGTGCCAGCAGCGCCCGACTAGCGGGGGAGGGCGAGCAGTACTTC; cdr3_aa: CASSARLAGEGEQYF
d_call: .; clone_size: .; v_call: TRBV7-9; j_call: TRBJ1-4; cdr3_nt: TGTGCCAGCAGCTTGGGCAGAAGGGCAGGGCGTAATGAAAAACTGTTTTTT; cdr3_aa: CASSLGRRAGRNEKLFF
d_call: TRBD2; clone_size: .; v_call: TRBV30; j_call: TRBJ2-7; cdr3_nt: TGTGCCTGGCGCCGGGGGGAATCGGGGCAGTACTTC; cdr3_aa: CAWRRGESGQYF
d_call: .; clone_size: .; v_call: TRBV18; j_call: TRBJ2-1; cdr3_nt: TGTGCCAGCTCACCAGAGAATGAGCAGTTCTTC; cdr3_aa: CASSPENEQFF
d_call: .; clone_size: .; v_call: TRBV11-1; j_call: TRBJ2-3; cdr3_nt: TGTGCCAGCAGCCCTAGGGGCCCAGATACGCAGTATTTT; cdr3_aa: CASSPRGPDTQYF
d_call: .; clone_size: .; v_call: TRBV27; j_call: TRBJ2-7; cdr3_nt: TGTGCCACCGCGGGACAGAGGGCCTACGAGCAGTACTTC; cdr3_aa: CATAGQRAYEQYF
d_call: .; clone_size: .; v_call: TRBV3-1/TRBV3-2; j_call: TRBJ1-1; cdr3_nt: TGTGCCAGCAGCCTCCAGGCACTGAACACTGAAGCTTTCTTT; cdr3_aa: CASSLQALNTEAFF
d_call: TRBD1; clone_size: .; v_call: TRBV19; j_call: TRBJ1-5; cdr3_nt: TGTGCCAGTAGTATGGGACAGGGTCAAAATCAGCCCCAGCATTTT; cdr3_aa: CASSMGQGQNQPQHF
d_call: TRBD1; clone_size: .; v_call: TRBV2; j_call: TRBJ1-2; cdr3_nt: TGTGCCAGGGGGAACAGGGGTCTGGGCTACACCTTC; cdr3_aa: CARGNRGLGYTF
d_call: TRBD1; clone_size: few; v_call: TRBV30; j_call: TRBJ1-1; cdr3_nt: TGTGCCTGGAACCTCGGGACAGCTTCTGAAGCTTTCTTT; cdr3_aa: CAWNLGTASEAFF
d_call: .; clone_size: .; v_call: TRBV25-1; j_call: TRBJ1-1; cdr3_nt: TGTGCCAGCAGTGACAGGTACCGTTCGGCTTTCTTT; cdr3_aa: CASSDRYRSAFF
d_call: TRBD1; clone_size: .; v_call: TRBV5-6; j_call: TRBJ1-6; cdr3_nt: TGTGCCAGCAGCGGGGACAGGGGGCATTCACCCCTCCACTTT; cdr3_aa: CASSGDRGHSPLHF
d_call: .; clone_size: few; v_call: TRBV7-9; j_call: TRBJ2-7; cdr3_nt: TGTGCCAGCAGTGAGGGGCAGGGGCGAACCTCCTACGAGCAGTACTTC; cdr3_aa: CASSEGQGRTSYEQYF
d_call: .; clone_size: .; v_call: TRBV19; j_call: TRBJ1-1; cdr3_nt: TGTGCCAGTAGGCCCCGCAGTAAAGGGGGGAACACTGAAGCTTTCTTT; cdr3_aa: CASRPRSKGGNTEAFF
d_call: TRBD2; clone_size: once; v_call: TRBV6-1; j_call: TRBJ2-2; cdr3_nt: TGTGCCAGCAGTGAAAGTACTAGCGGGGACCGGGAGCTGTTTTTT; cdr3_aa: CASSESTSGDRELFF
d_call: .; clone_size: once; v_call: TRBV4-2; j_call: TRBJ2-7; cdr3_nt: TGTGCCAGCAGCCAATCTAGCCTGTCCTACGAGCAGTACTTC; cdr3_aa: CASSQSSLSYEQYF
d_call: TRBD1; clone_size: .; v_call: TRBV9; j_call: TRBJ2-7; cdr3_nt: TGTGCCAGCAGCGTACGGGACAGTTCTACCTACGAGCAGTACTTC; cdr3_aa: CASSVRDSSTYEQYF
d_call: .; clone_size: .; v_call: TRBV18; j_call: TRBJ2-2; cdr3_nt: TGTGCCAGCTCACCTGTCCAGGGGACGGACACCGGGGAGCTGTTTTTT; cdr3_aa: CASSPVQGTDTGELFF
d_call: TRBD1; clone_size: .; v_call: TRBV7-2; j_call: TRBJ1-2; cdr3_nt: TGTGCCAGCAGCTCCAGGGGGCACGGCTACACCTTC; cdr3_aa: CASSSRGHGYTF
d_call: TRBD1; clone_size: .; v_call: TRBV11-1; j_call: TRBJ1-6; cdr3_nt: TGTGCCAGCAGCTTCGGGACAGGGGGATCCGCCCTCCACTTT; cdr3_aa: CASSFGTGGSALHF
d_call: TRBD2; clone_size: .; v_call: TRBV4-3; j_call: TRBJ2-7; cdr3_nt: TGCGCCAGCAGCCAAGATAGCGGGATCGAGCAGTACTTC; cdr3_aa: CASSQDSGIEQYF
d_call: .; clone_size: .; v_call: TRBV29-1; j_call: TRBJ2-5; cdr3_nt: TGCAGCGTTGAACCCCGGGGGGCGGAAGAGACCCAGTACTTC; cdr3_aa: CSVEPRGAEETQYF
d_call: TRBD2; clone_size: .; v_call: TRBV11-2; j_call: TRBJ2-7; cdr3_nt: TGTGCCAGCAGCTTAGGCCTAGCGGGGAACTCCTACGAGCAGTACTTC; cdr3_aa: CASSLGLAGNSYEQYF
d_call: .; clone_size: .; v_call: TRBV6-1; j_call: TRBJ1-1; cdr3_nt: TGTGCCAGCAGTGAAGCATCGGAGGAACTGAACACTGAAGCTTTCTTT; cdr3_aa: CASSEASEELNTEAFF
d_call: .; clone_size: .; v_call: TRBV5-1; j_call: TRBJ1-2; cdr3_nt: TGCGCCAGCAGCTTGGAGGACTCTTATGGCTACACCTTC; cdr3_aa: CASSLEDSYGYTF
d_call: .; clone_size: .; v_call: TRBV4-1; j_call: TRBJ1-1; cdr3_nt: TGCGCCAGTGGACAGTTGAACACTGAAGCTTTCTTT; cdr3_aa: CASGQLNTEAFF
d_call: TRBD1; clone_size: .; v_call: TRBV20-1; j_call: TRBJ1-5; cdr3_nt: TGCAGTGCTAGTCCCTTTGACAGGGAAAGCAATCAGCCCCAGCATTTT; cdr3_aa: CSASPFDRESNQPQHF
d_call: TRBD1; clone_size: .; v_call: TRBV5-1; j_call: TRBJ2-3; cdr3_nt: TGCGCCAGCAGCTTGGGGGACAGGGTAACAGATACGCAGTATTTT; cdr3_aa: CASSLGDRVTDTQYF
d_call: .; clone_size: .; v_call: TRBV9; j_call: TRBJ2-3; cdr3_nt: TGTGCCAGCAGCGCTCCTCTTGGGGCGGGCACAGATACGCAGTATTTT; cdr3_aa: CASSAPLGAGTDTQYF
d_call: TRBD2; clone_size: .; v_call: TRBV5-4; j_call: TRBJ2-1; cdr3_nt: TGTGCCAGCAGCGTCGTTGCTAGCGGGCGTCGGAATGAGCAGTTCTTC; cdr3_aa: CASSVVASGRRNEQFF
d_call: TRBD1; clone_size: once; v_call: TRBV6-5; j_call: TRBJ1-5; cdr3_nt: TGTGCCAGCAGGGGGTTGGACAGGGCTGGTCAGCCCCAGCATTTT; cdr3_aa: CASRGLDRAGQPQHF
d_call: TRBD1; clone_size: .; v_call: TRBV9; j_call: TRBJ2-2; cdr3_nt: TGTGCCAGCAGCCTTACCGGACAGGCCGACGCGAACACCGGGGAGCTGTTTTTT; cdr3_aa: CASSLTGQADANTGELFF
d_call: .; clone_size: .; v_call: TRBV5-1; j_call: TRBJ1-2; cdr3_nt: TGCGCCAGCAGCCCTCAGACAGGATCTAACTATGGCTACACCTTC; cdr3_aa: CASSPQTGSNYGYTF
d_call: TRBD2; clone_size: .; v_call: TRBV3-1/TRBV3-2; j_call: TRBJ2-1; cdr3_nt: TGTGCCAGCAGCCATGATACCTTTAGCGGGGGCCCGAGGTTCTTC; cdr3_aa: CASSHDTFSGGPRFF
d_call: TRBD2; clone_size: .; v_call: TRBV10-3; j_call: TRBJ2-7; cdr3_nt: TGTGCCATCAGTGAGTTGCGGGGGGGCGGTGAGCAGTACTTC; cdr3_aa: CAISELRGGGEQYF
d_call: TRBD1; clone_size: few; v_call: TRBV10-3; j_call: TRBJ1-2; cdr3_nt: TGTGCCATCAGTGAGGACAGGGGGCGCTATGGCTACACCTTC; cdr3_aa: CAISEDRGRYGYTF
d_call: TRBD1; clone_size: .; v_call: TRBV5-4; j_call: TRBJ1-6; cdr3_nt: TGTGCCAGCAGCTCTGGGACAGGCGTCCAAAATTCACCCCTCCACTTT; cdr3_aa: CASSSGTGVQNSPLHF
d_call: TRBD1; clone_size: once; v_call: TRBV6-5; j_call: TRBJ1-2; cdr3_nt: TGTGCCAGCAGGCCTCAGGGGGGTCTTAACTATGGCTACACCTTC; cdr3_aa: CASRPQGGLNYGYTF
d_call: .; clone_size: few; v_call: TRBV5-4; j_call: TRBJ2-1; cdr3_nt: TGTGCCAGCAGCTTGGGAGGGAGCTCCTACAATGAGCAGTTCTTC; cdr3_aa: CASSLGGSSYNEQFF
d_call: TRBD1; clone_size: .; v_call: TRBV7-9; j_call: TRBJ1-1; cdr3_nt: TGTGCCAGCAGCTTACAGGGGGCACTGAACACTGAAGCTTTCTTT; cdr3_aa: CASSLQGALNTEAFF
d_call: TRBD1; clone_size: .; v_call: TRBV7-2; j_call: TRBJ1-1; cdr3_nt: TGTGCCAGCAGCTTAAGACAGGGGAGGGCTGAAGCTTTCTTT; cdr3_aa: CASSLRQGRAEAFF
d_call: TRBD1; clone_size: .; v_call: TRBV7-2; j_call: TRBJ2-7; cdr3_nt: TGTGCCAGCACCCCAGTGGGACAGCACTCCTACGAGCAGTACTTC; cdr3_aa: CASTPVGQHSYEQYF
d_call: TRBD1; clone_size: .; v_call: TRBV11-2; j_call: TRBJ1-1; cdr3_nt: TGTGCCAGCAGCTGGACAGGGAACACTGAAGCTTTCTTT; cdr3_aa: CASSWTGNTEAFF
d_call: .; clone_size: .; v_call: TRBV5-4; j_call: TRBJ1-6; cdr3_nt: TGTGCCAGCAGCTTGTTAGGGAGGGGTAATTCACCCCTCCACTTT; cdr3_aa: CASSLLGRGNSPLHF
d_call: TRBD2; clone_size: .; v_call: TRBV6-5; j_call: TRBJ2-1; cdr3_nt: TGTGCCAGCACCCCTGGGACTAGCGTACACAATGAGCAGTTCTTC; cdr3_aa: CASTPGTSVHNEQFF
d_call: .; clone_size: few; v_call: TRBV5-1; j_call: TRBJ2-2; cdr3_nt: TGCGCCAGCAGCTTGGGCGACAGCACCGGGGAGCTGTTTTTT; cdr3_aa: CASSLGDSTGELFF
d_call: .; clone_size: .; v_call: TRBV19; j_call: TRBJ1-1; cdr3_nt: TGTGCCAGTAGTGATGGAGCCGCGGGTTGGGACACTGAAGCTTTCTTT; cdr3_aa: CASSDGAAGWDTEAFF
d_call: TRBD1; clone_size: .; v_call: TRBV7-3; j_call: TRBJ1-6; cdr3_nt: TGTGCCAGCAGCCTCCGACAGGGTGATAATTCACCCCTCCACTTT; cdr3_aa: CASSLRQGDNSPLHF
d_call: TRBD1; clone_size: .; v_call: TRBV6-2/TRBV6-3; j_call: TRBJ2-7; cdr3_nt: TGTGCCAGCAGTTACGGCGGGCTACAGGGGATGAGGGTCTACGAGCAGTACTTC; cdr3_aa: CASSYGGLQGMRVYEQYF
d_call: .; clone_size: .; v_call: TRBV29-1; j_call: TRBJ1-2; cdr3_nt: TGCAGCGTCTCTAACCCCCGAGCAGCTCGGGGGAAGGACTATGGCTACACCTTC; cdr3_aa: CSVSNPRAARGKDYGYTF
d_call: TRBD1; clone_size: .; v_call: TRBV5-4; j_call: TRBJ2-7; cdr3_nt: TGTGCCAGCAGCCGAATACGGACAGGGAGCTCCTACGAGCAGTACTTC; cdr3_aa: CASSRIRTGSSYEQYF
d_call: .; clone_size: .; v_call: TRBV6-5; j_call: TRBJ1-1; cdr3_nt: TGTGCCAGCAGTTACTCGGCCGGGGGCACTGAAGCTTTCTTT; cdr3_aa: CASSYSAGGTEAFF